A single sample gave rise to the 13 T cell receptor beta chains below, sequenced in a study of cytomegalovirus exposure and HLA in healthy donors (dated 2017 in TCRdb). Preparation of the library involved the immunoSEQ multiplex PCR assay. For the multiplex PCR, a mixture combining 60 forward primers for TCR Vbeta segments and 13 reverse primers for TCR Jbeta segments was used. Imported from immuneACCESS, the table was reduced by TCRdb to in-frame sequences with V and J called. These copies leave out some clones; in studies compared against another copy, an unresolved V gene accounts for under half, and the cause of the remainder is not known. A total of over 250,000 clones appear in this sample, about 75% of them only once. The leading ten clones occupy about 2.2% of the sample. Sequenced input: PBMCs. These receptors all stem from a female donor in good health and CMV-seronegative.

The J gene is TRBJ2-1, the V gene TRBV4-1, with 7 bases lining up with TRBD2. With 1 base clipped from V and 5 bases from J, the junction kept 5 bases outside the gene matches. The CDR3 is 15 residues long. Germline loops: CDR1 MGHRA, CDR2 YSYEKL. CDR3 in amino acids: CASSQGLAVNNEQFF. CDR3 in DNA: TGCGCCAGCAGCCAAGGGCTAGCGGTAAACAATGAGCAGTTCTTC.

This chain connects TRBV27 to TRBJ2-7; D is perhaps TRBD1 (6 bases). Germline CDR1 is MNHEY and CDR2 is SMNVEV (reference sequence). V was clipped by 3 bases and J by 4 bases, with 13 bases between them. The CDR3 covers 14 residues. The CDR3 region is CASSFSSQGYEQYF. For the CDR3, the DNA is TGTGCCAGCAGTTTCTCTTCCCAGGGGTACGAGCAGTACTTC.

The rearrangement uses TRBV25-1 and TRBJ2-7; D is perhaps TRBD2 (5 bases). The CDR3 spans 11 residues. Germline V CDR1 and CDR2: MGHDK, SYGVNS. V lost 10 bases and J lost 4, with 11 bases in between. CDR3 in amino acids: CAISRGYEQYF. Written as DNA, the CDR3 is TGTGCCATCTCACGGGGATACGAGCAGTACTTC.

This clone was seen only a few times. The chain has TRBV10-1 and TRBJ2-1, with a possible D match to TRBD2 (5 bases). The CDR3 spans 16 residues. V was cut by 3 bases and J by 0 bases, with 12 bases left in between. Per germline, CDR1 WNHNN and CDR2 SYGVQD (reference sequence). CDR3 sequence reads: CASSDIRDSSYNEQFF. Written as DNA, the CDR3 is TGCGCCAGCAGTGATATTCGGGATTCCTCCTACAATGAGCAGTTCTTC.

This clone was counted once. The chain uses TRBV7-8 and TRBJ1-1; D is unclear. From germline, CDR1 is SGHVS and CDR2 FQNEAQ. The germline V and J ends were trimmed by 5 bases and 0 bases, with 13 bases remaining between them. The length of the CDR3 is 15 residues. The CDR3 spells CASSPWGGLNTEAFF. Written as DNA, the CDR3 is TGTGCCAGCAGCCCTTGGGGAGGGTTGAACACTGAAGCTTTCTTT.

This chain uses TRBV18 with TRBJ1-1; D remains unclear. The CDR3 covers 13 residues. Trimming took off 1 base at V and 9 bases at J, with 12 bases between the two ends. Germline loops: CDR1 KGHSH, CDR2 LQKENI. Here the CDR3 DNA reads TGTGCCAGCTCACCACTAACCCGCGATAAAGCTTTCTTT. Translation: CASSPLTRDKAFF.

The chain combines TRBV6-5 with TRBJ2-7, with 7 bases matching TRBD2. CDR1 is MNHEY and CDR2 is SVGAGI in the germline V gene. The length of the CDR3 is 16 residues. The ends lost 3 bases at V and 0 bases at J; junction bases unmatched: 8. The CDR3 loop reads CASSYKRGISSYEQYF. CDR3 sequence (DNA): TGTGCCAGCAGTTATAAGCGGGGCATCAGCTCCTACGAGCAGTACTTC.

In this sample, this clone turned up a few times. V usage is TRBV5-1 and J usage is TRBJ1-5, with TRBD1 matching 8 bases. Trimming took 4 bases from V and 4 from J; bases not matched to a gene: 7. This CDR3 has 15 residues. Germline-derived CDR1 and CDR2 are SGHRS and YFSETQ. The CDR3 sequence: CASSPDRGGNQPQHF. In DNA form, the CDR3 reads TGCGCCAGCAGCCCTGACAGGGGAGGAAATCAGCCCCAGCATTTT.

In this sample, this clone turned up once. This sequence joins TRBV6-4 and TRBJ2-1, with 12 bases identical to TRBD2. The trim removed 5 bases at V and 3 bases at J, leaving 5 bases unmatched. Germline CDR1 MRHNA, CDR2 SNTAGT. This CDR3 has 16 residues. The CDR3 spells CASSLASGRVYNEQFF. The CDR3 DNA sequence: TGTGCCAGCAGTTTGGCTAGCGGGAGGGTCTACAATGAGCAGTTCTTC.

The chain joins TRBV14 to TRBJ2-5; D is possibly TRBD1 (6 bases). The CDR3 has 17 amino acids. CDR1 is SGHDN, CDR2 FVKESK, per germline. The V and J ends lost 2 bases and 2 bases respectively, with 18 bases between them. The CDR3 DNA reads as TGTGCCAGCAGCCAAAGGGATGGACAGCTGGGTCAAGAGACCCAGTACTTC. It codes for CASSQRDGQLGQETQYF.

The DNA of the CDR3 is TGTGCCAGCAGCGTAGGATGGAGGGTCCCTGGAAACACCATATATTTT. The encoded protein is CASSVGWRVPGNTIYF. The chain links TRBV9 to TRBJ1-3; D is uncertain. Germline V gene lookup returns CDR1 SGDLS and CDR2 YYNGEE. The CDR3 runs 16 residues. Trimming cost V 0 bases and J 2 bases, with 12 bases left between them.

This chain links TRBV11-3 with TRBJ2-7; no clear D. This CDR3 comprises 13 residues. The ends were cut back, 4 bases at V and 3 bases at J, with 10 bases in the middle. Germline CDR1 reads SGHNT; CDR2 reads YENEEA. The CDR3: CASSSLEYYEQYF. CDR3 coding DNA: TGTGCCAGCAGCTCCTTGGAGTACTACGAGCAGTACTTC.

In nucleotides, the CDR3 is TGCGCCAGCAGCGGGGGAGGGCCCCCAGATACGCAGTATTTT. Amino acid sequence: CASSGGGPPDTQYF. The J gene is TRBJ2-3, the V gene TRBV5-1; 7 bases fit TRBD2. This CDR3 has 14 residues. Germline V CDR1 and CDR2: SGHRS, YFSETQ. The ends lost 4 bases at V and 4 bases at J; junction bases unmatched: 6.